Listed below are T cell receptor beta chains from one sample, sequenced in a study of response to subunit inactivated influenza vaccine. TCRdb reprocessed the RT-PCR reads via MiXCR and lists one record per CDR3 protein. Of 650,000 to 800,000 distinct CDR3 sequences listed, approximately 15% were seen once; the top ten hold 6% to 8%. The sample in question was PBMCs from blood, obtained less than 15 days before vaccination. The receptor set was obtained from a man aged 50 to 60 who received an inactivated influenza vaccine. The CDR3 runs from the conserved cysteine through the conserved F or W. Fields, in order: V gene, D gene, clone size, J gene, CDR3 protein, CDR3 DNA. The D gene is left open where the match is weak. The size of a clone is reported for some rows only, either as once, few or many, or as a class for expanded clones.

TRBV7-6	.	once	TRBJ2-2	CASSVDYPGELFF	TGTGCCAGCAGCGTTGATTACCCCGGGGAGCTGTTTTTT
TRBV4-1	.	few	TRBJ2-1	CASSQDKVRWGNNEQFF	TGCGCCAGCAGCCAAGATAAGGTTCGTTGGGGTAACAATGAGCAGTTCTTC
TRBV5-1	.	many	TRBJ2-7	CASSFGTAAYEQYF	TGCGCCAGCAGCTTCGGGACTGCCGCCTACGAGCAGTACTTC
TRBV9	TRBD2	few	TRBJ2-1	CASSVGGGLGAGEQFF	TGTGCCAGCAGCGTAGGGGGAGGACTAGGGGCGGGTGAGCAGTTCTTC
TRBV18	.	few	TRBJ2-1	CASSPMTREQFF	TGTGCCAGCTCACCAATGACAAGGGAGCAGTTCTTC
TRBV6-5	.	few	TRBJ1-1	CASSYSPAANTEAFF	TGTGCCAGCAGTTACTCGCCCGCAGCGAACACTGAAGCTTTCTTT
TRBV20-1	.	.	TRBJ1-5	CSARDSGNSNQPQHF	TGCAGTGCTAGAGATTCCGGGAATAGCAATCAGCCCCAGCATTTT
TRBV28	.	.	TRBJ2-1	CASSTSASGAYNEQFF	.
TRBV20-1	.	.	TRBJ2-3	CSARAGSTDTQYF	TGCAGTGCTAGAGCGGGGAGCACAGATACGCAGTATTTT
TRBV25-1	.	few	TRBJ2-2	CASREQVNTGELFF	TGTGCCAGCAGGGAACAGGTCAACACCGGGGAGCTGTTTTTT
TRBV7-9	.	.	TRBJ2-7	CASSLGRPSSYEQYF	TGTGCCAGCAGCTTAGGACGGCCGAGCTCCTACGAGCAGTACTTC
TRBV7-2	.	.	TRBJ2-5	CASSLVWGLLQETQYF	TGTGCCAGCAGCTTAGTATGGGGCCTTTTACAAGAGACCCAGTACTTC
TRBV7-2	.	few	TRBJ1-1	CASSLAGWGTEAFF	TGTGCCAGCAGCTTAGCAGGGTGGGGGACTGAAGCTTTCTTT
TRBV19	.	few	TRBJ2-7	CASSPLRGRANEQYF	TGTGCCAGTAGTCCTTTAAGAGGCAGGGCCAACGAGCAGTACTTC
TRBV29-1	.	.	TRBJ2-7	CSVEDRVEQYF	TGCAGCGTAGAAGACAGAGTCGAGCAGTACTTC
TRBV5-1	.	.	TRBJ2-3	CASKTGGTTDTQYF	TGCGCCAGTAAAACTGGAGGGACCACAGATACGCAGTATTTT
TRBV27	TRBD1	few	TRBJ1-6	CASSFRDRVKNSPLHF	TGTGCCAGCAGCTTCCGGGACAGGGTAAAGAATTCACCCCTCCACTTT
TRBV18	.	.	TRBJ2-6	CASSPSGQPPSGANVLTF	TGTGCCAGCTCACCTTCCGGACAGCCGCCCTCTGGGGCCAACGTCCTGACTTTC
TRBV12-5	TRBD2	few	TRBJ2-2	CASGLILTSDTGELFF	TGTGCTAGTGGTTTGATCCTGACTAGCGACACCGGGGAGCTGTTTTTT
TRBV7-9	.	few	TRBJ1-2	CASSSPTGSYGYTF	TGTGCCAGCAGCTCACCCACAGGGAGCTATGGCTACACCTTC
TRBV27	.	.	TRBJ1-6	CASSFPGPNSPLHF	TGTGCCAGCAGTTTCCCAGGGCCCAATTCACCCCTCCACTTT
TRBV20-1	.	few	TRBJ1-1	CSARDLRQMNTEAFF	TGCAGTGCTAGAGATCTAAGACAAATGAACACTGAAGCTTTCTTT
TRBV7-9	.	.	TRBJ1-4	CASSLAPGVGWEKLFF	TGTGCCAGCAGCTTAGCGCCCGGGGTCGGTTGGGAAAAACTGTTTTTT
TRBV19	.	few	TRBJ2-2	CASTMTNANTGELFF	TGTGCCAGTACCATGACGAACGCGAACACCGGGGAGCTGTTTTTT
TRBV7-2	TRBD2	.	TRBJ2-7	CASSHLAGHYEQYF	TGTGCCAGCAGCCATCTAGCGGGGCATTACGAGCAGTACTTC
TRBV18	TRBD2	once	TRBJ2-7	CASSAPGLAGGTYEQYF	TGTGCCAGCTCAGCACCCGGACTAGCGGGGGGAACCTACGAGCAGTACTTC
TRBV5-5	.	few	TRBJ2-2	CASSSNPTNTGELFF	TGTGCCAGCAGCTCCAATCCTACGAACACCGGGGAGCTGTTTTTT
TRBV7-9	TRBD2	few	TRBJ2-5	CASSLGRSGTTWNF	TGTGCCAGCAGCTTAGGGCGGTCCGGGACTACTTGGAACTTC
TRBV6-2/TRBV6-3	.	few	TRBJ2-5	CASRRDGLLQETQYF	TGTGCCAGCAGACGGGACGGACTACTACAAGAGACCCAGTACTTC
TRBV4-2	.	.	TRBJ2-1	CASSQGLLASNEQFF	TGTGCCAGCAGCCAAGGGCTGCTAGCGTCTAATGAGCAGTTCTTC
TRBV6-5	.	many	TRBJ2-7	CASSYVRAVPPYEQYF	TGTGCCAGCAGTTACGTACGTGCGGTACCCCCTTACGAGCAGTACTTC
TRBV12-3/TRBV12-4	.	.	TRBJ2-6	CAICLLHLWSGAGANVLTF	TGTGCCATCTGTTTATTACATCTATGGTCTGGGGCTGGGGCCAACGTCCTGACTTTC
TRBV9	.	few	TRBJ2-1	CASSPNARGGGNEQFF	TGTGCCAGCAGCCCCAATGCGAGGGGGGGAGGTAATGAGCAGTTCTTC
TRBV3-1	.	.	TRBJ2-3	CASSQVVGDTQYF	TGTGCCAGCAGCCAAGTTGTTGGAGATACGCAGTATTTT
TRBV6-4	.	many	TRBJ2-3	CATAMNRERIITDTQYF	TGTGCCACCGCTATGAACAGGGAGAGGATAATCACAGATACGCAGTATTTT
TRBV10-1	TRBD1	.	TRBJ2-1	CASSESSSGGSYNEQFF	TGCGCCAGCAGTGAGTCGAGTTCAGGGGGCTCCTACAATGAGCAGTTCTTC
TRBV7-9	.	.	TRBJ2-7	CASSWDLTFEQYF	TGTGCCAGCAGCTGGGACCTCACTTTCGAGCAGTACTTC
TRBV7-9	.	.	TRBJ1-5	CASSLGSGARNQPQHF	TGTGCCAGCAGCTTAGGGTCAGGGGCGAGGAATCAGCCCCAGCATTTT
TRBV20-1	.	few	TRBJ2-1	CSARARGDIRRDNEQFF	TGCAGTGCTAGAGCGCGGGGAGATATCCGCCGGGACAATGAGCAGTTCTTC
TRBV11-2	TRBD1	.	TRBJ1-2	CASSPGQSGYTF	TGTGCCAGCAGTCCGGGACAGTCTGGCTACACCTTC
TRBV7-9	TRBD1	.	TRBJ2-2	CASRKTGGAGELFF	TGTGCCAGCCGGAAGACAGGGGGTGCCGGGGAGCTGTTTTTT
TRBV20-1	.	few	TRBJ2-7	CSAREGGHHEQYF	TGCAGTGCTAGAGAGGGGGGACACCACGAGCAGTACTTC
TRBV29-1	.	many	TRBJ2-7	CSVAHGQPSYEQYF	TGCAGCGTTGCCCACGGACAGCCCTCCTACGAGCAGTACTTC
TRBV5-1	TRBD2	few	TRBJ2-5	CASSLGASGRQETQYF	TGCGCCAGCAGCTTGGGGGCTAGCGGGCGCCAAGAGACCCAGTACTTC
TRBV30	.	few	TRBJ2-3	CAWSLGQTDTQYF	TGTGCCTGGAGTTTAGGACAGACAGATACGCAGTATTTT
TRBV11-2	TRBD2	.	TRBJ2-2	CASSLGVVPGTSPAGELFF	TGTGCCAGCAGCTTAGGGGTCGTCCCCGGGACTAGTCCGGCCGGGGAGCTGTTTTTT
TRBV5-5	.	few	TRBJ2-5	CASSLWQGQETQYF	TGTGCCAGCAGCTTGTGGCAGGGTCAAGAGACCCAGTACTTC
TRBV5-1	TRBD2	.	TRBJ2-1	CASSFTTTSGGNEQFF	TGCGCCAGCAGCTTTACGACGACTAGCGGCGGCAATGAGCAGTTCTTC
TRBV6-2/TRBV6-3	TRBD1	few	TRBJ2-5	CASRGTVEETQYF	TGTGCCAGCAGGGGGACAGTGGAAGAGACCCAGTACTTC
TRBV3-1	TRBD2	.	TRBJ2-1	CASSQGTSGPRQFF	TGTGCCAGCAGCCAGGGGACTAGCGGGCCTCGGCAGTTCTTC
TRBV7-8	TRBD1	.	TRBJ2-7	CASSLVVGQGNYEQYF	TGTGCCAGCAGCTTAGTAGTAGGACAGGGAAACTACGAGCAGTACTTC
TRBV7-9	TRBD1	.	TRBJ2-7	CASSLRSGTAYEQYF	TGTGCCAGCAGCTTAAGGAGTGGGACAGCATACGAGCAGTACTTC
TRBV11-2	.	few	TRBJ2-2	CASRPSQRRPANTGELFF	TGTGCCAGCAGACCATCCCAAAGGAGGCCCGCCAACACCGGGGAGCTGTTTTTT
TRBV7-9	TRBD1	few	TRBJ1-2	CASSLAEGQYYGYTF	TGTGCCAGCAGCTTAGCGGAGGGACAGTACTATGGCTACACCTTC
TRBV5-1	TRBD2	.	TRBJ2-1	CASRQTSGAWDEQFF	TGCGCCAGCAGACAGACTAGCGGGGCCTGGGATGAGCAGTTCTTC
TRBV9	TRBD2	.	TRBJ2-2	CASSVGGLAGETGELFF	TGTGCCAGCAGCGTAGGCGGACTAGCGGGAGAAACCGGGGAGCTGTTTTTT
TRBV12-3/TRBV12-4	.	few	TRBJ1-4	CASSVIGAREGEKLFF	TGTGCCAGCAGTGTAATTGGAGCTCGAGAAGGTGAAAAACTGTTTTTT
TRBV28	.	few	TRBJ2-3	CASRVSPSTDTQYF	TGTGCCAGCAGAGTAAGCCCTAGCACAGATACGCAGTATTTT